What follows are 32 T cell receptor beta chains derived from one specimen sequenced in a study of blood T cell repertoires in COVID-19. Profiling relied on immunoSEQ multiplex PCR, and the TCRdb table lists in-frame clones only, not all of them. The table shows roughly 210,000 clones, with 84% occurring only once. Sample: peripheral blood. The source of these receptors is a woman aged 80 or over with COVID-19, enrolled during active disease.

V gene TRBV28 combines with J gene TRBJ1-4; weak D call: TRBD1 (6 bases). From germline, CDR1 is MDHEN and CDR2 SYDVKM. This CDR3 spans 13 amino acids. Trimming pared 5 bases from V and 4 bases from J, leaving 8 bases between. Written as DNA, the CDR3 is TGTGCCAGCAGTACAGGGTTTAATGAAAAACTGTTTTTT. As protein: CASSTGFNEKLFF.

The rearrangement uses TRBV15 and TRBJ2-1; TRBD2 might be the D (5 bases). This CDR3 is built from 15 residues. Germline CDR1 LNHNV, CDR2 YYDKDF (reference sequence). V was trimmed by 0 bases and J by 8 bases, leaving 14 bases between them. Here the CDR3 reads CATSRDRRPGDEQFF. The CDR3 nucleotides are TGTGCCACCAGCAGAGATCGACGACCCGGGGATGAGCAGTTCTTC.

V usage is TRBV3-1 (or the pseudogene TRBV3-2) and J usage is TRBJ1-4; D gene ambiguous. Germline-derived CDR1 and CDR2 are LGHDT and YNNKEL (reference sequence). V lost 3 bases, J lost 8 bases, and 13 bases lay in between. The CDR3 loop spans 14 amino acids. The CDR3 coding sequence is TGTGCCAGCAGCCATCAGCGGGAAGGCGAAAAACTGTTTTTT. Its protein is CASSHQREGEKLFF.

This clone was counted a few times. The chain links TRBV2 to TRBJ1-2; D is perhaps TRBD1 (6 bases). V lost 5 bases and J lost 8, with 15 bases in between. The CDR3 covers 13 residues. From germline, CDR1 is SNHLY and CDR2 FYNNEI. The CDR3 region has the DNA TGTGCCAGCAGTAGGGGGGGGAGGGACGGCTACACCTTC. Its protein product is CASSRGGRDGYTF.

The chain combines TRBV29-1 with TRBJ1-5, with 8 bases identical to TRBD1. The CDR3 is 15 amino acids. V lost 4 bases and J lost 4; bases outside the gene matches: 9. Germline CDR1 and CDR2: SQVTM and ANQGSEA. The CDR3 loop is CSVGDGQGTNQPQHF. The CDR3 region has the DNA TGCAGCGTTGGAGACGGACAGGGTACGAATCAGCCCCAGCATTTT.

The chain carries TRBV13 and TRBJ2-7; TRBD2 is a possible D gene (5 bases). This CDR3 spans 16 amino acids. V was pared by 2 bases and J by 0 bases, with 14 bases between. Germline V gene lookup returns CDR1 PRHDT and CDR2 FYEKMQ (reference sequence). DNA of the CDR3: TGTGCCAGCAGCTTATTGGGCGGGCCGAGCTCCTACGAGCAGTACTTC. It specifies CASSLLGGPSSYEQYF.

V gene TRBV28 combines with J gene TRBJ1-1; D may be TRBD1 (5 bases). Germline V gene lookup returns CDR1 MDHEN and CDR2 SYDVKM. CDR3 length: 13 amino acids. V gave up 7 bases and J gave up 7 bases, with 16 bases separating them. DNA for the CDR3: TGTGCCAGCACCACGCCCCTCGGGGGTGAAGCTTTCTTT. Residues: CASTTPLGGEAFF.

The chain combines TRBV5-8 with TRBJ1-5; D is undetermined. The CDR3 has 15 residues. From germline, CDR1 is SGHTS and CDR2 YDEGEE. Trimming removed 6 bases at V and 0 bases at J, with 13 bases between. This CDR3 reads CASTGKGFSNQPQHF. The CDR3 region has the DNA TGTGCCAGCACCGGGAAGGGATTTAGCAATCAGCCCCAGCATTTT.

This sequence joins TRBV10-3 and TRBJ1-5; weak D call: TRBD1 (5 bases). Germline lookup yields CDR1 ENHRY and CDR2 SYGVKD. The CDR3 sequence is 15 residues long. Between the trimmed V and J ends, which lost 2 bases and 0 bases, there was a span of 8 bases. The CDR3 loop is CAISEGGDSNQPQHF. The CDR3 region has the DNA TGTGCCATCAGTGAGGGAGGGGATAGCAATCAGCCCCAGCATTTT.

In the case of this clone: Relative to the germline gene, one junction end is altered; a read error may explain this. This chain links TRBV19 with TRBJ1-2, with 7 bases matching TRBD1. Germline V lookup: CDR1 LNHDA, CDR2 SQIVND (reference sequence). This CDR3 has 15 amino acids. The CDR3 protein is CASSSLGGESYGYTF. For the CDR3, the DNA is TGTGCCAGCAGTAGCTTAGGGGGCGAGAGCTATGGCTACACCTTC.

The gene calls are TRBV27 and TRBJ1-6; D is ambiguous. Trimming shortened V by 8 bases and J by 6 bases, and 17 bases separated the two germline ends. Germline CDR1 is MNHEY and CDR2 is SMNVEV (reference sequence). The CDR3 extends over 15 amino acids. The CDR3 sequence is CASLSGRVSNSPLHF. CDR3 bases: TGTGCCAGCCTATCGGGGAGGGTTTCTAATTCACCCCTCCACTTT.

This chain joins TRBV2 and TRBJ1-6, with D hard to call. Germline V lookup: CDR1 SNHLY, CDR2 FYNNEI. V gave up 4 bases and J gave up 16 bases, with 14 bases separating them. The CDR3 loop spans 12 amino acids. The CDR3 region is CASSAINEGLHF. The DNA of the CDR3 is TGTGCCAGCAGTGCGATAAATGAGGGACTCCACTTT.

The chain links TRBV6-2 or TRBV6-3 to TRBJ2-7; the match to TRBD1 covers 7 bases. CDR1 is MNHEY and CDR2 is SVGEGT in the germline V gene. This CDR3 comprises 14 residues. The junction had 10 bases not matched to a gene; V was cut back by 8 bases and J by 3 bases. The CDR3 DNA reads TGTGCCAGCGGCCTTCCGGGACAGTACTACGAGCAGTACTTC. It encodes CASGLPGQYYEQYF.

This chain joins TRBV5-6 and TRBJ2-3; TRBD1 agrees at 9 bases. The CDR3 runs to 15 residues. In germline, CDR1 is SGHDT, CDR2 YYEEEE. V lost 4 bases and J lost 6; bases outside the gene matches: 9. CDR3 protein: CASSRGDRELDTQYF. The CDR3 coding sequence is TGTGCCAGCAGCCGAGGGGACAGGGAGTTGGATACGCAGTATTTT.

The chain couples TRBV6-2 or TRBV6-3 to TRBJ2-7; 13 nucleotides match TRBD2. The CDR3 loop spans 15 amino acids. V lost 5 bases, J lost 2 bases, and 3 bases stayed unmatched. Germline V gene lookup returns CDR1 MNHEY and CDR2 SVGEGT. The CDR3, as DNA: TGTGCCAGCAGTACCACTAGCGGGGGGGCCTACGAGCAGTACGTC. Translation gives CASSTTSGGAYEQYV.

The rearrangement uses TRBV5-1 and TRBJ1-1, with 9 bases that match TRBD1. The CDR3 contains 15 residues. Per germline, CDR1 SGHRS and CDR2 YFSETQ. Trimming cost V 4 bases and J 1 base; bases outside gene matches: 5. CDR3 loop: CASSLRTGENTEAFF. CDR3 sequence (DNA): TGCGCCAGCAGCCTGAGGACAGGGGAGAACACTGAAGCTTTCTTT.

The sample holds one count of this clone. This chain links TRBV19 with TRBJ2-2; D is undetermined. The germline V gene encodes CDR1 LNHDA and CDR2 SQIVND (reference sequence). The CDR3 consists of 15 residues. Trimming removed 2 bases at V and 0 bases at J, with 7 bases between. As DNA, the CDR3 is TGTGCCAGTAGTATACAGGCTTCGAACACCGGGGAGCTGTTTTTT. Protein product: CASSIQASNTGELFF.

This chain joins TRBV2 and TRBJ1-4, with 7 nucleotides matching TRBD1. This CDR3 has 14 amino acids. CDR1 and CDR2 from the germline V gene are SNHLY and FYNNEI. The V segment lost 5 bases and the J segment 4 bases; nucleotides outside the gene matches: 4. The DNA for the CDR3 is TGTGCCAGCAGTTACGACAGGGTTAATGAAAAACTGTTTTTT. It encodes CASSYDRVNEKLFF.

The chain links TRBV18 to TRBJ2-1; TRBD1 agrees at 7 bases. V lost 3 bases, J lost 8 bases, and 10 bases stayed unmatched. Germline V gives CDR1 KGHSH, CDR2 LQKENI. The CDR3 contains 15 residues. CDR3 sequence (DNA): TGTGCCAGCTCACCCGGACAGGCGCAACGCGATGAGCAGTTCTTC. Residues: CASSPGQAQRDEQFF.

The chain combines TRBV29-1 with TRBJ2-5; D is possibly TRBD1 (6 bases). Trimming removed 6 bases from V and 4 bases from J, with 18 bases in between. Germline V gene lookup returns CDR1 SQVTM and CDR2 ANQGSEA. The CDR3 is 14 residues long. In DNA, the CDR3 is TGCAGCGTAAGCACAGGGTCGTTAGTAGAGACCCAGTACTTC. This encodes CSVSTGSLVETQYF.

CDR3 bases: TGCGCCAGCAGCCGAGGGCCACGGGAGACCCAGTACTTC. It codes for CASSRGPRETQYF. The genes are TRBV4-1 and TRBJ2-5, with D possibly TRBD2 on 5 matching bases. In germline, CDR1 is MGHRA, CDR2 YSYEKL. Trimming took 4 bases from V and 5 from J, leaving 11 bases between them. This CDR3 is built from 13 residues.

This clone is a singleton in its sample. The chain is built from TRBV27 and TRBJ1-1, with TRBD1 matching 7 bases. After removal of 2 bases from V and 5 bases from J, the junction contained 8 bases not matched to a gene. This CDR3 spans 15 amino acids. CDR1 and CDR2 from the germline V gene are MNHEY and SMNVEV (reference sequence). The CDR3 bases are TGTGCCAGCAGTTTAAATGCAGGGGGAGAGACTGAAGCTTTCTTT. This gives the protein CASSLNAGGETEAFF.

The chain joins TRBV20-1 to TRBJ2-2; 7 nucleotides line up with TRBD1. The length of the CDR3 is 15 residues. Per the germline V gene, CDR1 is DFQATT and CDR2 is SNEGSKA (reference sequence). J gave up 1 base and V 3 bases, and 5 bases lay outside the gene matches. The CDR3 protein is CSASSGTVNTGELFF. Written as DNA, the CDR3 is TGCAGTGCTAGTTCGGGGACAGTGAACACCGGGGAGCTGTTTTTT.

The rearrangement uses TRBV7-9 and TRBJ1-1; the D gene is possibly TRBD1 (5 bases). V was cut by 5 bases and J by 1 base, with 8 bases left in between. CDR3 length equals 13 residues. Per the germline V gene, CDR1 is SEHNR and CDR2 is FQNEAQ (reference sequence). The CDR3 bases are TGTGCCAGCAGCGCCACAGGGAACACTGAAGCTTTCTTT. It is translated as CASSATGNTEAFF.

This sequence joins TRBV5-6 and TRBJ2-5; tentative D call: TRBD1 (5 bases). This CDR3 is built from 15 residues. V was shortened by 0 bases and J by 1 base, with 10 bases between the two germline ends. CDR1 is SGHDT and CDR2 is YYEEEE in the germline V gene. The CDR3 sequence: CASSLAGRAQETQYF. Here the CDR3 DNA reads TGTGCCAGCAGCTTGGCCGGCAGGGCCCAAGAGACCCAGTACTTC.

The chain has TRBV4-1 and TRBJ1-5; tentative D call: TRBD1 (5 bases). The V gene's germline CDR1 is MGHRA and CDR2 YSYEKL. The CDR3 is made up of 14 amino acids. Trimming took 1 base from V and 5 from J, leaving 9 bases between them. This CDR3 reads CASSQVEGDQPQHF. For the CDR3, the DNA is TGCGCCAGCAGCCAAGTTGAAGGGGATCAGCCCCAGCATTTT.

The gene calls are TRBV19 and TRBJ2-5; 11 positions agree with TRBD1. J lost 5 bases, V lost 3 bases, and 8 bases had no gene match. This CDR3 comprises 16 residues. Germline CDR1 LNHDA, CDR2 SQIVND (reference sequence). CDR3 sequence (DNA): TGTGCCAGTAGTATCAAACCGGGACAGGGGGTTGAGACCCAGTACTTC. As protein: CASSIKPGQGVETQYF.

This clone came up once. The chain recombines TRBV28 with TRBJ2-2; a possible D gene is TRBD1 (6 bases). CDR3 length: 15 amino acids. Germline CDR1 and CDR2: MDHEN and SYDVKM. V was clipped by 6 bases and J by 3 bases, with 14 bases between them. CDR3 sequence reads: CASRLQGMDTGELFF. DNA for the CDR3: TGTGCCAGCAGGCTACAGGGTATGGACACCGGGGAGCTGTTTTTT.

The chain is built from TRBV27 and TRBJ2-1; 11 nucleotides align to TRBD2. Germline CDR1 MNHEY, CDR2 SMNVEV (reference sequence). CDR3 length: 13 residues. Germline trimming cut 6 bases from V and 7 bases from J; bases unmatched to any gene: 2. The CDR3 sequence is CASRTSGGNEQFF. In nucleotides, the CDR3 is TGTGCCAGCAGAACTAGCGGGGGAAATGAGCAGTTCTTC.

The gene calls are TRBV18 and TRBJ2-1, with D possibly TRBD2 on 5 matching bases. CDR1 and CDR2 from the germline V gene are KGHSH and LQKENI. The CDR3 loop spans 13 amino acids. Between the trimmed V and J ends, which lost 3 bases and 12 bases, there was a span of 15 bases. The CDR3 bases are TGTGCCAGCTCACCCCTCCAAGGAGGAAGGCAGTTCTTC. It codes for CASSPLQGGRQFF. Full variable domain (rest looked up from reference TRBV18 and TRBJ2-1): NAGVMQNPRHLVRRRGQEARLRCSPMKGHSHVYWYRQLPEEGLKFMVYLQKENIIDESGMPKERFSAEFPKEGPSILRIQQVVRGDSAAYFCASSPLQGGRQFFGPGTRLTVL.

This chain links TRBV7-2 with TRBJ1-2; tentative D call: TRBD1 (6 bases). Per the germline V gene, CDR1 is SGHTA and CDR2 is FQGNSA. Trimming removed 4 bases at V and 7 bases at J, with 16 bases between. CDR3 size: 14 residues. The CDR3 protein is CASSWTGGEGGYTF. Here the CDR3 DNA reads TGTGCCAGCAGCTGGACTGGGGGCGAGGGTGGCTACACCTTC.

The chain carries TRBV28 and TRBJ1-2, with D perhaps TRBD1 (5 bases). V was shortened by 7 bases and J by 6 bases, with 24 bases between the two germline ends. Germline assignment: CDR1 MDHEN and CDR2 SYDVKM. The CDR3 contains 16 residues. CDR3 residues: CASNVFGGVRVNGYTF. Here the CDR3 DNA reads TGTGCCAGCAATGTGTTCGGGGGGGTTCGTGTAAATGGCTACACCTTC.